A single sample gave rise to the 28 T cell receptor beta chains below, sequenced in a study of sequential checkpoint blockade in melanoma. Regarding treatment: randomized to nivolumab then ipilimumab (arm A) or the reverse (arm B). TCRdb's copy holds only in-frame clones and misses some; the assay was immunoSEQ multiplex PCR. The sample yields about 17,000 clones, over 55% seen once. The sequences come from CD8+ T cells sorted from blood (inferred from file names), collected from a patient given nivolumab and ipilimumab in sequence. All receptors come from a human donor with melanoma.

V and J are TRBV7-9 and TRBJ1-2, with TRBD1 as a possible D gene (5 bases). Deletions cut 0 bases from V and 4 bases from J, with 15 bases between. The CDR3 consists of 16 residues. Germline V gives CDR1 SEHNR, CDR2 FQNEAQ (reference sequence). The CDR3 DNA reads TGTGCCAGCAGCTTAGCGCAGGGCCAGCGAGGCTATGGCTACACCTTC. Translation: CASSLAQGQRGYGYTF.

For the CDR3, the DNA is TGTGCCAGCAGCGAGGGTGGGAGGAGGAATCAGCCCCAGCATTTT. Amino acid sequence: CASSEGGRRNQPQHF. V is TRBV7-2 and J is TRBJ1-5; no firm D call. The CDR3 covers 15 residues. Trimming stripped 5 bases from V and 4 bases from J, with 15 bases between. Germline V gene sequence: CDR1 SGHTA, CDR2 FQGNSA.

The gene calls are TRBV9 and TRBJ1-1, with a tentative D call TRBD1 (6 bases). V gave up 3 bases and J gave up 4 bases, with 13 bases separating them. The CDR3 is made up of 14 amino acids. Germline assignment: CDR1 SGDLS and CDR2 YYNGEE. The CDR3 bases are TGTGCCAGCAGCGGGGGGGGCTACGGCACTGAAGCTTTCTTT. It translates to CASSGGGYGTEAFF. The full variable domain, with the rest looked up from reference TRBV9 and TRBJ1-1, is DSGVTQTPKHLITATGQRVTLRCSPRSGDLSVYWYQQSLDQGLQFLIQYYNGEERAKGNILERFSAQQFPDLHSELNLSSLELGDSALYFCASSGGGYGTEAFFGQGTRLTVV.

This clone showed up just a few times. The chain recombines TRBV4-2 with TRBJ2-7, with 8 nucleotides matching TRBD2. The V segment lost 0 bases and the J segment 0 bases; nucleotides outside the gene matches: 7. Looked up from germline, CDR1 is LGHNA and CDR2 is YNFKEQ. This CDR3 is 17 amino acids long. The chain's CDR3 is CASSQEGRRGASYEQYF. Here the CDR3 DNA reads TGTGCCAGCAGCCAAGAAGGACGGCGGGGGGCCTCCTACGAGCAGTACTTC.

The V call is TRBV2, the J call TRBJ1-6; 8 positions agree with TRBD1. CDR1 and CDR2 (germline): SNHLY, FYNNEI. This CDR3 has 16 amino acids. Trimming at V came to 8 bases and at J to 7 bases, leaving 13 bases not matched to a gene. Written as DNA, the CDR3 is TGTGCCAGCCAGGGTTCCCGGGACAGGAGGAATTCACCCCTCCACTTT. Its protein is CASQGSRDRRNSPLHF. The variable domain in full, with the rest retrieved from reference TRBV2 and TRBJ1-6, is EPEVTQTPSHQVTQMGQEVILRCVPISNHLYFYWYRQILGQKVEFLVSFYNNEISEKSEIFDDQFSVERPDGSNFTLKIRSTKLEDSAMYFCASQGSRDRRNSPLHFGNGTRLTVT.

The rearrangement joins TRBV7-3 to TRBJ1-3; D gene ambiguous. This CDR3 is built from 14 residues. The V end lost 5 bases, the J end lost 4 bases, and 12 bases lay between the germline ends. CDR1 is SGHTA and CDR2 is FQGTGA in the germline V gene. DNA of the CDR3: TGTGCCAGCAGCCCCCGATGGGCCGGAAACACCATATATTTT. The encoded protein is CASSPRWAGNTIYF.

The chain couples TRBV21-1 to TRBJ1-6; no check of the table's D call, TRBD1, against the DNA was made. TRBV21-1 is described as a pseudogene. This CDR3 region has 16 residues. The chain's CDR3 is CASSKVCRDADSPLHF. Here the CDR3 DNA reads TGTGCCAGCAGCAAAGTGTGCAGGGATGCAGATTCACCCCTCCACTTT.

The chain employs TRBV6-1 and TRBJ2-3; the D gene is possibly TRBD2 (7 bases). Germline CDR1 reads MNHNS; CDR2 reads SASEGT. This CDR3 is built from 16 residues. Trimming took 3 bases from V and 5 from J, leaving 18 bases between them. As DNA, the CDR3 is TGTGCCAGCAGTGATTCGGGGGGCTGGGTGATAGATACGCAGTATTTT. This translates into CASSDSGGWVIDTQYF.

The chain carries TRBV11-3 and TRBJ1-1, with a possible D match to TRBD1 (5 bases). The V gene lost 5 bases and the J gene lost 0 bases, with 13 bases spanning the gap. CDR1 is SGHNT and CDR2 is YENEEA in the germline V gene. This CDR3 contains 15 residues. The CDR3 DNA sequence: TGTGCCAGCAGCCCGCTGGACAAGATGAACACTGAAGCTTTCTTT. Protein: CASSPLDKMNTEAFF.

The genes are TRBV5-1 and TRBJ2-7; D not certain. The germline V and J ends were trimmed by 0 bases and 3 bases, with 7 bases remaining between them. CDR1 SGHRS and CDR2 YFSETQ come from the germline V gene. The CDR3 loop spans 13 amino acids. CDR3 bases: TGCGCCAGCAGCTTGGGCAGTAACTACGAGCAGTACTTC. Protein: CASSLGSNYEQYF.

In DNA form, the CDR3 reads TGTGCCAGCAGCCCCGGGAGCTATGGCTACACCTTC. Encoded protein: CASSPGSYGYTF. This chain links TRBV11-2 with TRBJ1-2; no firm D call. The CDR3 is 12 amino acids. The germline CDR1 and CDR2 sequences are SGHAT and FQNNGV. Trimming took 5 bases from V and 4 from J, leaving 8 bases between them.

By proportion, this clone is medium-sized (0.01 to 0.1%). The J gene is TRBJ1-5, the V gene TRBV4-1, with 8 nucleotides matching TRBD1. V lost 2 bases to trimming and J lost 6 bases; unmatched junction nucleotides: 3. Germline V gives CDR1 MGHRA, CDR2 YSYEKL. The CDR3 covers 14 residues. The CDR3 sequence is CASSQRTGSQPQHF. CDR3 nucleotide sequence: TGCGCCAGCAGCCAAAGGACAGGGAGTCAGCCCCAGCATTTT.

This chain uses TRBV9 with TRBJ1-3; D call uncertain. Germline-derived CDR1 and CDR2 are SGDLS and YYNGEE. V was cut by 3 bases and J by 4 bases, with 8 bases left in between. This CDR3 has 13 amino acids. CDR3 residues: CASSGRGGNTIYF. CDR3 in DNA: TGTGCCAGCAGCGGACGAGGGGGAAACACCATATATTTT.

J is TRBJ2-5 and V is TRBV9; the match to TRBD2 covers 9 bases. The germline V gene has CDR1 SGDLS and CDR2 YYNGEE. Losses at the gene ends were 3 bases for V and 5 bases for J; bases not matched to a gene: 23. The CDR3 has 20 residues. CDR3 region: CASSDPLSPAIAGEEETQYF. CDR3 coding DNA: TGTGCCAGCAGCGACCCCTTGAGCCCTGCCATAGCGGGGGAGGAGGAGACCCAGTACTTC.

The CDR3 loop reads CASSYGQGTGYTF. CDR3 DNA: TGTGCCAGCAGTTACGGGCAGGGGACTGGCTACACCTTC. The V and J genes are TRBV6-5 and TRBJ1-2, with D possibly matching TRBD1 (6 bases). V was pared by 2 bases and J by 7 bases, with 11 bases between. The CDR3 loop spans 13 amino acids. From germline, CDR1 is MNHEY and CDR2 SVGAGI.

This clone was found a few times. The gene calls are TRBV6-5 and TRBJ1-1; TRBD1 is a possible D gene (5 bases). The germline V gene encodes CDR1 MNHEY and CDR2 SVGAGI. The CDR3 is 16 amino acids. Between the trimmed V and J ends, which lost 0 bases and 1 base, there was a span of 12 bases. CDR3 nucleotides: TGTGCCAGCAGTTACTCGGAAGACACAGGGAACACTGAAGCTTTCTTT. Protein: CASSYSEDTGNTEAFF.

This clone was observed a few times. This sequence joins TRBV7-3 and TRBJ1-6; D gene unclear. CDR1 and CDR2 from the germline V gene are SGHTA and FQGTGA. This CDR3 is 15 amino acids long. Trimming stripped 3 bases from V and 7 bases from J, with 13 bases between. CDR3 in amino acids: CASSFLERRNSPLHF. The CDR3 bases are TGTGCCAGCAGCTTTCTGGAGCGACGAAATTCACCCCTCCACTTT. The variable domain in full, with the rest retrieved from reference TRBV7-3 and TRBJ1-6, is GAGVSQTPSNKVTEKGKYVELRCDPISGHTALYWYRQSLGQGPEFLIYFQGTGAADDSGLPNDRFFAVRPEGSVSTLKIQRTERGDSAVYLCASSFLERRNSPLHFGNGTRLTVT.

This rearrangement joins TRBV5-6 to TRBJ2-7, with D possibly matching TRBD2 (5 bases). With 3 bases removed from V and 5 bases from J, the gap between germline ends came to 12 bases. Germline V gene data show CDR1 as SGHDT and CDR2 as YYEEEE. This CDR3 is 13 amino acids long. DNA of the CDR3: TGTGCCAGCAGCTATGTGGAGGTAAACGAGCAGTACTTC. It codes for CASSYVEVNEQYF.

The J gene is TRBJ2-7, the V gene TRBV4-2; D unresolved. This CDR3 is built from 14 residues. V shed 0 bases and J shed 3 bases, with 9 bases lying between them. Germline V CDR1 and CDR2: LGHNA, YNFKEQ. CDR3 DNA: TGTGCCAGCAGCCAAGATCAGGAAAGCTACGAGCAGTACTTC. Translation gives CASSQDQESYEQYF.

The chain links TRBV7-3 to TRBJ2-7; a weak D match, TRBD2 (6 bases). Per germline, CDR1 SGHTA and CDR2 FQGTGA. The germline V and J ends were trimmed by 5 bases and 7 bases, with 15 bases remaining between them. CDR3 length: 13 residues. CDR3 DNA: TGTGCCAGCAGCATAATGGCGGGGAGGGAGCAGTACTTC. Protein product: CASSIMAGREQYF. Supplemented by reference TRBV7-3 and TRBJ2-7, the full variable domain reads GAGVSQTPSNKVTEKGKYVELRCDPISGHTALYWYRQSLGQGPEFLIYFQGTGAADDSGLPNDRFFAVRPEGSVSTLKIQRTERGDSAVYLCASSIMAGREQYFGPGTRLTVT.

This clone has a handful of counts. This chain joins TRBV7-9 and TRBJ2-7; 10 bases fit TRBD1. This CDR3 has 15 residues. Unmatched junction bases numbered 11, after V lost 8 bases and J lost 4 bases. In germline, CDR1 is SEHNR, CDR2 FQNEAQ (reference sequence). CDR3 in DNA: TGTGCCAGCTCGGGGGGACAGGGGTTTGTATACGAGCAGTACTTC. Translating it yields CASSGGQGFVYEQYF.

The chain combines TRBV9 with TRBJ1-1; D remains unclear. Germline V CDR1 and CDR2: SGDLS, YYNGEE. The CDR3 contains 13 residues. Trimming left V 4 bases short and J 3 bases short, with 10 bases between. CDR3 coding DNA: TGTGCCAGCAGCCCCTTAGTTTACACTGAAGCTTTCTTT. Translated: CASSPLVYTEAFF.

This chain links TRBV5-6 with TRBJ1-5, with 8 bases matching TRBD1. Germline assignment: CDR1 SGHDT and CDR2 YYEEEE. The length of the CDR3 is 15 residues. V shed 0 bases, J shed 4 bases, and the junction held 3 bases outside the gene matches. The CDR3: CASSLAGGRNQPQHF. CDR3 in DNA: TGTGCCAGCAGCTTGGCAGGGGGCAGGAATCAGCCCCAGCATTTT.

The CDR3 here is CAVLGQDVSYEQYF. The CDR3 DNA reads as TGTGCCGTTCTGGGGCAGGACGTTTCCTACGAGCAGTACTTC. The chain uses TRBV6-1 and TRBJ2-7; the D gene is possibly TRBD1 (5 bases). Germline V CDR1 and CDR2: MNHNS, SASEGT. This CDR3 is built from 14 residues. The V end lost 11 bases, the J end lost 1 base, and 18 bases lay between the germline ends.

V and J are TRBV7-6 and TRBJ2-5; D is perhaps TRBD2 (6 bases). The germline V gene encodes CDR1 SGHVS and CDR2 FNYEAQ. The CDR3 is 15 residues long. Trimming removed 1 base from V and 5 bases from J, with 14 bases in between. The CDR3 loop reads CASSLGFRDSETQYF. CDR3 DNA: TGTGCCAGCAGCTTAGGATTCAGGGACTCGGAGACCCAGTACTTC.

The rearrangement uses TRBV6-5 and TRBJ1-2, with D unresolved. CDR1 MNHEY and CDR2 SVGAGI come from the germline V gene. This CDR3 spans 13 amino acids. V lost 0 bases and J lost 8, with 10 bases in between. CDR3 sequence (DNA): TGTGCCAGCAGTTACTCGGAGTTCGGGGGCTACACCTTC. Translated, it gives CASSYSEFGGYTF.

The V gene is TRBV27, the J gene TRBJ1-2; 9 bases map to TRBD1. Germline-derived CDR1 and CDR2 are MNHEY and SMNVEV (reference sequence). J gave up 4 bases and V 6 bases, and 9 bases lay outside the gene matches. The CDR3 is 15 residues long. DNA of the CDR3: TGTGCCAGCAGGCGACAGGGGGAGGAACCCTATGGCTACACCTTC. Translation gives CASRRQGEEPYGYTF.

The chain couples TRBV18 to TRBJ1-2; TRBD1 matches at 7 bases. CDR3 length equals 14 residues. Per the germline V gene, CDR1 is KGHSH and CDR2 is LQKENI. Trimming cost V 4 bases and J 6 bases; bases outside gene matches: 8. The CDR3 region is CASSHYGTDDGYTF. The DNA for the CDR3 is TGTGCCAGCTCACATTACGGGACAGACGATGGCTACACCTTC.